These T cell receptor beta chains were read from a single sample in a study of blood T cell repertoires in COVID-19. Data came from immunoSEQ multiplex PCR; TCRdb stores just in-frame clones and leaves some out. This table holds 370,000 or so clones, more than 65% found once. Sequenced input: peripheral blood. The receptor source for this set is a human donor with acute or convalescent COVID-19. The donor label of this sample is uncertain. Each CDR3 is given with its conserved first and last residue. The order of the fields is clone size, D gene, J gene, V gene, CDR3 protein, CDR3 DNA. D genes are given only for firm matches. Rows give clone size only sometimes, using once, few, many, or a class for an expanded clone.

NA | NA | TRBJ1-2 | TRBV7-9 | CASSLAGGDSSYGYTF | TGTGCCAGCAGCTTAGCCGGGGGGGACTCAAGCTATGGCTACACCTTC
NA | TRBD1 | TRBJ1-5 | TRBV5-6 | CASSPDRRQPQHF | TGTGCCAGCAGCCCGGACAGGAGACAGCCCCAGCATTTT
NA | NA | TRBJ1-1 | TRBV19 | CASRTMAGNTEAFF | TGTGCCAGTAGGACCATGGCGGGGAACACTGAAGCTTTCTTT
once | NA | TRBJ2-7 | TRBV2 | CASSPDYVDEQYF | TGTGCCAGCAGTCCGGACTACGTGGATGAGCAGTACTTC
NA | TRBD1 | TRBJ2-7 | TRBV25-1 | CASRPPGTGLEQYF | TGTGCCAGCAGGCCCCCCGGGACAGGTCTTGAGCAGTACTTC
NA | NA | TRBJ2-7 | TRBV7-8 | CASSLAPLMGKQYF | TGTGCCAGCAGCTTAGCCCCCTTAATGGGCAAACAGTACTTC
NA | TRBD2 | TRBJ2-2 | TRBV7-2 | CASSLVGTSINTGELFF | TGTGCCAGCAGCTTAGTGGGGACTAGTATTAACACCGGGGAGCTGTTTTTT
NA | NA | TRBJ1-1 | TRBV12-3/TRBV12-4 | CASTGAQNTEAFF | TGTGCCAGCACGGGAGCACAGAACACTGAAGCTTTCTTT
NA | TRBD1 | TRBJ1-4 | TRBV18 | CASSKQGAGEKLFF | TGTGCCAGCTCTAAACAGGGGGCAGGCGAAAAACTGTTTTTT
NA | NA | TRBJ2-3 | TRBV5-4 | CASRRGSSGTDTQYF | TGTGCCAGCAGAAGAGGGAGTAGCGGCACAGATACGCAGTATTTT
NA | TRBD1 | TRBJ1-6 | TRBV28 | CASSTRGQGRSPLHF | TGTGCCAGCAGTACTCGTGGACAGGGACGATCACCCCTCCACTTT
NA | NA | TRBJ2-2 | TRBV5-1 | CASSWPISGGNTGELFF | TGCGCCAGCAGCTGGCCTATTAGCGGAGGAAACACCGGGGAGCTGTTTTTT
NA | NA | TRBJ1-5 | TRBV10-2 | CASSAYRVGNQPQHF | TGCGCCAGCAGTGCCTATCGAGTGGGCAATCAGCCCCAGCATTTT
NA | NA | TRBJ2-2 | TRBV27 | CASSLGQITGELFF | TGTGCCAGCAGTCTTGGACAGATCACCGGGGAGCTGTTTTTT
NA | NA | TRBJ2-4 | TRBV12-3/TRBV12-4 | CASSLRGLNIQYF | TGTGCCAGCAGTTTAAGGGGATTAAACATTCAGTACTTC
NA | TRBD1 | TRBJ1-1 | TRBV5-1 | CASSLDLTGSLGAFF | TGCGCCAGCAGCTTGGACCTGACAGGGTCTTTAGGAGCTTTCTTT
NA | NA | TRBJ1-4 | TRBV3-1/TRBV3-2 | CASSHEYRTTNEKLFF | TGTGCCAGCAGCCATGAATACAGGACAACTAATGAAAAACTGTTTTTT
NA | NA | TRBJ1-2 | TRBV5-1 | CASTAEDTANYGYTF | TGCGCCAGCACCGCCGAGGACACAGCTAACTATGGCTACACCTTC
NA | TRBD1 | TRBJ1-1 | TRBV7-8 | CASSFQGAGAFF | TGTGCCAGCAGCTTTCAGGGGGCTGGGGCTTTCTTT
NA | NA | TRBJ2-1 | TRBV10-2 | CASSPTGINEQFF | TGCGCCAGCAGCCCAACAGGGATCAATGAGCAGTTCTTC
NA | TRBD1 | TRBJ2-7 | TRBV28 | CASGTDRGSVEQYF | TGTGCCAGCGGAACGGACAGGGGATCCGTAGAGCAGTACTTC